This T cell receptor beta chain was identified in a study of cytotoxic CD8 clonotypes in ibrutinib-treated CLL. The germline V gene encodes CDR1 MNHEY and CDR2 SMNVEV (reference sequence). With 6 bases removed from V and 2 bases from J, the gap between germline ends came to 11 bases. The CDR3 covers 13 residues. Clones were sequenced by immunoSEQ multiplex PCR, and TCRdb holds only the in-frame ones, with some missing. The profile shows around 330,000 clones, roughly 70% of them singletons. The chain combines TRBV27 with TRBJ2-7; tentative D call: TRBD1 (6 bases). Material: PBMCs, obtained after 36 months of ibrutinib treatment. The sequence was collected from a human donor with chronic lymphocytic leukemia. The chain's CDR3 is CASSHRVAYEQYF. CDR3 nucleotides: TGTGCCAGCAGCCACAGGGTCGCCTACGAGCAGTACTTC.